The 25 T cell receptor beta chains below all came from one sample that was sequenced in a study of CD8+CD57+ T cells in acquired aplastic anemia. The patients chosen for sequencing had shown expansion of CD8+CD57+ cells (detected by flow cytometry). Both TCR beta VDJ combination and CDR3 sequence profiling were carried out. Genomic DNA was the template for this profiling. TCRdb redid the calling of the reads with MiXCR, one entry per CDR3 protein. This table has roughly 200,000 distinct CDR3 sequences, 50% to 70% appearing once. Input material: sorted CD4+, CD8+, or CD8+CD57+ T cells (not recorded which) from PBMCs. The source of these receptors is a human donor with aplastic anemia.

V and J are TRBV14 and TRBJ1-6, with D perhaps TRBD1 (6 bases). The germline V and J ends were trimmed by 7 bases and 9 bases, with 16 bases remaining between them. Per the germline V gene, CDR1 is SGHDN and CDR2 is FVKESK. The CDR3 has 14 residues. CDR3 DNA: TGTGCCAGCAATAAACAGGGATTAGGTTCACCCCTCCACTTT. It encodes CASNKQGLGSPLHF. The variable domain in full, completed from reference TRBV14 and TRBJ1-6, reads EAGVTQFPSHSVIEKGQTVTLRCDPISGHDNLYWYRRVMGKEIKFLLHFVKESKQDESGMPNNRFLAERTGGTYSTLKVQPAELEDSGVYFCASNKQGLGSPLHFGNGTRLTVT.

This chain joins TRBV15 and TRBJ2-5, with unresolved D. V lost 1 base and J 7 bases, leaving 16 bases between the germline ends. Germline V lookup: CDR1 LNHNV, CDR2 YYDKDF (reference sequence). The CDR3 has 15 amino acids. The CDR3 region has the DNA TGTGCCACCAGCAGAGCCCCTAAAGAGGTTGGGACCCAGTACTTC. Its protein is CATSRAPKEVGTQYF.

The chain recombines TRBV20-1 with TRBJ2-3; 8 bases line up with TRBD2. Looked up from germline, CDR1 is DFQATT and CDR2 is SNEGSKA (reference sequence). CDR3 length: 17 residues. V was pared by 2 bases and J by 2 bases, with 12 bases of the junction left unmatched. CDR3 sequence reads: CSARPQFGTRATDTQYF. For the CDR3, the DNA is TGCAGTGCTAGACCCCAGTTCGGGACTAGAGCCACAGATACGCAGTATTTT.

This clonotype has ten or more counts. The rearrangement joins TRBV2 to TRBJ1-1; 10 positions match TRBD1. J gave up 0 bases and V 3 bases, and 4 bases lay outside the gene matches. This CDR3 has 16 residues. The germline CDR1 and CDR2 sequences are SNHLY and FYNNEI. The CDR3 region has the DNA TGTGCCAGCAGTGAGGCCGGGACAGGGGTGAACACTGAAGCTTTCTTT. Its translation is CASSEAGTGVNTEAFF.

This clonotype was recorded many times. The V and J genes are TRBV7-8 and TRBJ2-7; maybe TRBD1 (7 bases). CDR3 size: 13 residues. Trimming shortened V by 3 bases and J by 4 bases, and 10 bases separated the two germline ends. Germline values: CDR1 SGHVS, CDR2 FQNEAQ. The CDR3 DNA reads TGTGCCAGCAGCTTGGCAGGGGGGTACGAGCAGTACTTC. It specifies CASSLAGGYEQYF.

The sample holds a few counts of this clonotype. The rearrangement links TRBV2 to TRBJ2-5, with 7 positions matching TRBD1. V lost 5 bases to trimming and J lost 1 base; unmatched junction nucleotides: 1. CDR1 is SNHLY, CDR2 FYNNEI, per germline. The CDR3 is 13 residues long. CDR3 nucleotide sequence: TGTGCCAGCAGTTGGGACAGCCAAGAGACCCAGTACTTC. Amino acids: CASSWDSQETQYF.

The rearrangement uses TRBV9 and TRBJ1-6; unclear D gene. CDR1 is SGDLS, CDR2 YYNGEE, per germline. The CDR3 runs 15 residues. The germline V and J ends were trimmed by 0 bases and 7 bases, with 11 bases remaining between them. CDR3 residues: CASSVGVTGNSPLHF. Written as DNA, the CDR3 is TGTGCCAGCAGCGTAGGTGTCACGGGCAATTCACCCCTCCACTTT.

This clonotype was seen once. The chain is built from TRBV14 and TRBJ2-5, with TRBD2 matching over 11 bases. Germline V gene data show CDR1 as SGHDN and CDR2 as FVKESK. The CDR3 has 14 amino acids. V trimming: 3 bases; J trimming: 4 bases; junction bases outside the gene matches: 1. CDR3 DNA: TGTGCCAGCAGCCACCTAGCGGGGGGAGAGACCCAGTACTTC. It codes for CASSHLAGGETQYF.

This chain joins TRBV2 and TRBJ2-7, with 11 bases identical to TRBD1. CDR1 and CDR2 (germline): SNHLY, FYNNEI. The CDR3 is made up of 14 amino acids. The V and J ends lost 8 bases and 3 bases, in that order; junction bases with no gene match: 6. DNA for the CDR3: TGTGCCAGCTCGGGACAGGGGGGAGGCTACGAGCAGTACTTC. This encodes CASSGQGGGYEQYF.

The chain recombines TRBV4-2 with TRBJ2-5; D unresolved. The V end was cut by 0 bases, the J end by 1 base, with 9 bases between. CDR3 size: 15 residues. Germline CDR1 is LGHNA and CDR2 is YNFKEQ. The CDR3 spells CASSQDFGFQETQYF. Written as DNA, the CDR3 is TGTGCCAGCAGCCAAGACTTCGGCTTCCAAGAGACCCAGTACTTC.

The genes are TRBV15 and TRBJ2-2; D unresolved. Between the trimmed V and J ends, which lost 2 bases and 8 bases, there was a span of 9 bases. CDR3 size: 13 residues. Germline values: CDR1 LNHNV, CDR2 YYDKDF (reference sequence). The chain's CDR3 is CATSRLQQGELFF. The DNA of the CDR3 is TGTGCCACCAGCAGACTTCAACAGGGGGAGCTGTTTTTT.

The rearrangement joins TRBV3-1 to TRBJ2-5, with 8 bases identical to TRBD1. The CDR3 runs 14 residues. The germline CDR1 and CDR2 sequences are LGHDT and YNNKEL (reference sequence). V shed 5 bases, J shed 4 bases, and the junction held 6 bases outside the gene matches. In DNA form, the CDR3 reads TGTGCCAGCAGCTTAGACGACAGGGGAGAGACCCAGTACTTC. Translation: CASSLDDRGETQYF.

The chain has TRBV7-3 and TRBJ2-3; 9 bases match TRBD1. The V gene's germline CDR1 is SGHTA and CDR2 FQGTGA. With V trimmed by 5 bases and J by 11 bases, 11 bases remained unmatched. The CDR3 length is 14 residues. The CDR3 sequence: CASSPMTGGNEQYF. CDR3 sequence (DNA): TGTGCCAGCAGCCCCATGACAGGGGGAAATGAGCAGTATTTT.

The chain is built from TRBV9 and TRBJ2-1, with TRBD2 identical over 11 bases. CDR1 is SGDLS and CDR2 is YYNGEE in the germline V gene. This CDR3 comprises 16 residues. The V segment lost 3 bases and the J segment 3 bases; nucleotides outside the gene matches: 5. DNA of the CDR3: TGTGCCAGCAGCGGGGGGGGACTAGCGGTCTACAATGAGCAGTTCTTC. Amino acids: CASSGGGLAVYNEQFF.

This chain uses TRBV19 with TRBJ2-1; weak D call: TRBD1 (5 bases). In germline, CDR1 is LNHDA, CDR2 SQIVND (reference sequence). The CDR3 sequence is 16 residues long. V was trimmed by 6 bases and J by 0 bases, leaving 15 bases between them. CDR3 loop: CASRELGRGSYNEQFF. The CDR3 nucleotides are TGTGCCAGTAGAGAACTGGGAAGGGGCTCCTACAATGAGCAGTTCTTC.

This clonotype has only a few counts. The CDR3 region has the DNA TGTGCCAGCAGCCCTGAGCGGGGATCTTACACAGATACGCAGTATTTT. It specifies CASSPERGSYTDTQYF. V is TRBV7-9 and J is TRBJ2-3, with 7 bases matching TRBD2. Germline V lookup: CDR1 SEHNR, CDR2 FQNEAQ (reference sequence). The CDR3 is 16 residues long. V trimming: 5 bases; J trimming: 2 bases; junction bases outside the gene matches: 10.

Comments on this clonotype: A much larger clone lies one base from this, so it may be a read error. The chain has TRBV13 and TRBJ2-3; no clear D. Germline CDR1 PRHDT, CDR2 FYEKMQ (reference sequence). The CDR3 loop spans 14 amino acids. V lost 4 bases, J lost 2 bases, and 10 bases lay in between. This CDR3 is CASSSDGPTDTQYF. CDR3 DNA: TGTGCCAGCAGCTCAGACGGACCCACAGATACGCAGTATTTT.

The sample holds many counts of this clonotype. The chain employs TRBV2 and TRBJ2-3, with 11 nucleotides matching TRBD2. Trimming at V came to 4 bases and at J to 0 bases, leaving 3 bases not matched to a gene. CDR3 length: 16 amino acids. Germline loops: CDR1 SNHLY, CDR2 FYNNEI. The CDR3 DNA is TGTGCCAGCAGTGGGACTAGCGGGTTAAGCACAGATACGCAGTATTTT. Protein product: CASSGTSGLSTDTQYF.

The CDR3 loop reads CATSRDRVLAHTDTQYF. In DNA form, the CDR3 reads TGTGCCACCAGCAGAGATAGAGTTCTAGCACACACAGATACGCAGTATTTT. The rearrangement links TRBV15 to TRBJ2-3; tentatively, D is TRBD2 (5 bases). The CDR3 extends over 17 amino acids. Trimming removed 0 bases from V and 2 bases from J, with 15 bases in between. Germline V gene sequence: CDR1 LNHNV, CDR2 YYDKDF (reference sequence).

This rearrangement joins TRBV10-3 to TRBJ2-3; 10 nucleotides align to TRBD2. With 5 bases clipped from V and 3 bases from J, the junction kept 5 bases outside the gene matches. Germline V lookup: CDR1 ENHRY, CDR2 SYGVKD. This CDR3 is 15 amino acids long. In nucleotides, the CDR3 is TGTGCCATCAGTCGCGCTAGCGGGGGTACAGATACGCAGTATTTT. Residues: CAISRASGGTDTQYF.

This clonotype has just a few counts. This sequence joins TRBV10-1 and TRBJ2-3; a weak D match, TRBD2 (6 bases). This CDR3 region has 15 residues. CDR1 is WNHNN, CDR2 SYGVQD, per germline (reference sequence). The V gene lost 0 bases and the J gene lost 3 bases, with 10 bases spanning the gap. The CDR3 coding sequence is TGCGCCAGCAGTGAGTCTAGCGGAAAAACAGATACGCAGTATTTT. Protein product: CASSESSGKTDTQYF.

The chain carries TRBV19 and TRBJ1-5; 8 bases are shared with TRBD1. Unmatched junction bases numbered 9, after V lost 4 bases and J lost 7 bases. CDR1 LNHDA and CDR2 SQIVND come from the germline V gene (reference sequence). The CDR3 contains 15 residues. The CDR3: CASSTTWTGRQPQHF. As DNA, the CDR3 is TGTGCCAGTAGTACCACGTGGACAGGGAGGCAGCCCCAGCATTTT. The full variable domain, completed using reference TRBV19 and TRBJ1-5, is DGGITQSPKYLFRKEGQNVTLSCEQNLNHDAMYWYRQDPGQGLRLIYYSQIVNDFQKGDIAEGYSVSREKKESFPLTVTSAQKNPTAFYLCASSTTWTGRQPQHFGDGTRLSIL.

This CDR3 is CASSKTGTNTGELFF. DNA for the CDR3: TGTGCCAGCAGCAAGACCGGGACTAACACCGGGGAGCTGTTTTTT. The chain recombines TRBV7-3 with TRBJ2-2; a weak D match, TRBD2 (6 bases). This CDR3 is 15 amino acids long. V was shortened by 5 bases and J by 2 bases, with 12 bases between the two germline ends. Germline V gene sequence: CDR1 SGHTA, CDR2 FQGTGA. Combining the CDR3 with reference TRBV7-3 and TRBJ2-2 gives the whole variable domain GAGVSQTPSNKVTEKGKYVELRCDPISGHTALYWYRQSLGQGPEFLIYFQGTGAADDSGLPNDRFFAVRPEGSVSTLKIQRTERGDSAVYLCASSKTGTNTGELFFGEGSRLTVL.

This clonotype was counted a few times. The CDR3 nucleotides are TGTGCCACCAGTGATGACAGTGATAAAGCTTTCTTT. This encodes CATSDDSDKAFF. The gene calls are TRBV24-1 and TRBJ1-1; D is possibly TRBD1 (5 bases). Germline V CDR1 and CDR2: KGHDR, SFDVKD. The ends were cut back, 3 bases at V and 9 bases at J, with 10 bases in the middle. The CDR3 loop spans 12 amino acids.

The rearrangement joins TRBV5-1 to TRBJ2-3; the match to TRBD2 covers 12 bases. Germline-derived CDR1 and CDR2 are SGHRS and YFSETQ. This CDR3 contains 17 residues. The V and J ends lost 4 bases and 0 bases, in that order; junction bases with no gene match: 6. The CDR3 DNA follows: TGCGCCAGCAGCAGGGACGGACTAGCGGGAAGCACAGATACGCAGTATTTT. Its protein is CASSRDGLAGSTDTQYF.